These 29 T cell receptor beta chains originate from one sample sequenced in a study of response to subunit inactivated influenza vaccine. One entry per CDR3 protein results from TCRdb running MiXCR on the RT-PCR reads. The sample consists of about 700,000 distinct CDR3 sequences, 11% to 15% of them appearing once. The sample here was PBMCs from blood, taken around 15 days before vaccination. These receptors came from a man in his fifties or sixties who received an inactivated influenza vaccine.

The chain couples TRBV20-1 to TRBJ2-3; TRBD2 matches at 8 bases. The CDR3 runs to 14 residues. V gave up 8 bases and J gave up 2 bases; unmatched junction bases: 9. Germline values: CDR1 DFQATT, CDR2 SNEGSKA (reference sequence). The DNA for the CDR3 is TGCAGTTCCCTCACTAGCGGTAACACAGATACGCAGTATTTT. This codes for CSSLTSGNTDTQYF.

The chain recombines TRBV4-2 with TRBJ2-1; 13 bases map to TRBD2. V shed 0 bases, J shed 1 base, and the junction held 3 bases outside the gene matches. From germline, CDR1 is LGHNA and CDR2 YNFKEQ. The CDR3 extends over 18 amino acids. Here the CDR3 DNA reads TGTGCCAGCAGCCAAGATTCGGGACTAGCGGGATCCTACAATGAGCAGTTCTTC. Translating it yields CASSQDSGLAGSYNEQFF.

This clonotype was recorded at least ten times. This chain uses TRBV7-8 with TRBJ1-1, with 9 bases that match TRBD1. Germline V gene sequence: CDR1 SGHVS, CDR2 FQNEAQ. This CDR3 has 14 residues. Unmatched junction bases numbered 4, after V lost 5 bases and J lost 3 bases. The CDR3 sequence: CASSPWDRDTEAFF. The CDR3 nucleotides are TGTGCCAGCAGCCCCTGGGACAGGGACACTGAAGCTTTCTTT.

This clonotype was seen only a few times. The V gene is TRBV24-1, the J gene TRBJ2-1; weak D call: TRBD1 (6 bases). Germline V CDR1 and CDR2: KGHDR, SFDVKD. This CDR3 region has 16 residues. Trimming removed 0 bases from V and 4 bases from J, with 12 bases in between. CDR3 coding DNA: TGTGCCACCAGTGATTTGCGGCAGGGGAATTACAATGAGCAGTTCTTC. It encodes CATSDLRQGNYNEQFF.

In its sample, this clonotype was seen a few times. The DNA for the CDR3 is TGTGCCAGCAACCTGGGGGTCGAGGACGAGCAGTTCTTC. Encoded protein: CASNLGVEDEQFF. V usage is TRBV7-2 and J usage is TRBJ2-1, with D possibly called TRBD1 or TRBD2 (5 bases each). V dropped 7 bases and J dropped 10 bases, with 17 bases sitting between them. Germline values: CDR1 SGHTA, CDR2 FQGNSA. CDR3 length: 13 amino acids.

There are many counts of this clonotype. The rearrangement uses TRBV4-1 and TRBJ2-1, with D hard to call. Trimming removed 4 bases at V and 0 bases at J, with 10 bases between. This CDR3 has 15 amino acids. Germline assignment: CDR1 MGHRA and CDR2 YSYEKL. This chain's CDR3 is CASSPMGSSYNEQFF. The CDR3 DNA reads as TGCGCCAGCAGCCCCATGGGCAGCTCCTACAATGAGCAGTTCTTC.

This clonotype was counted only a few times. CDR3 coding DNA: TGCGCCAGCAGGGGGCCTCGAGAGACCCAGTACTTC. This sequence encodes CASRGPRETQYF. V usage is TRBV4-1 and J usage is TRBJ2-5; tentatively, D is TRBD1 (5 bases). Germline V gene lookup returns CDR1 MGHRA and CDR2 YSYEKL. The CDR3 consists of 12 residues. V lost 6 bases, J lost 4 bases, and 9 bases lay in between.

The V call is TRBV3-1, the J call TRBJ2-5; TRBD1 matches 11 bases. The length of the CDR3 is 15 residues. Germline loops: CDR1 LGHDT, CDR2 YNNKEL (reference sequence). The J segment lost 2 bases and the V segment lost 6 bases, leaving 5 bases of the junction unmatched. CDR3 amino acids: CASRTGTGGQETQYF. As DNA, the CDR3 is TGTGCCAGCAGAACCGGGACAGGGGGACAAGAGACCCAGTACTTC.

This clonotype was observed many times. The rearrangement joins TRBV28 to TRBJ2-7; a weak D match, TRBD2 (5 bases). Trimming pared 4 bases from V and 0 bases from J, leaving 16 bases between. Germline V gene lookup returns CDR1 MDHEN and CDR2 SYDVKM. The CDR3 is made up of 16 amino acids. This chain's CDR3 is CASSSSGGLDSYEQYF. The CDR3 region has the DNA TGTGCCAGCAGTTCCTCCGGCGGACTTGACTCCTACGAGCAGTACTTC.

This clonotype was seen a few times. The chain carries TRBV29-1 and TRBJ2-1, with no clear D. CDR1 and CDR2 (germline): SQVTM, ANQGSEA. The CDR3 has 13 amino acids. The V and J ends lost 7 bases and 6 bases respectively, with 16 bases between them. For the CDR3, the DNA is TGCAGCGGCCGAGACCTCTTAGGCAATGAGCAGTTCTTC. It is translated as CSGRDLLGNEQFF.

CDR3 in amino acids: CASSLAVATYEQYF. CDR3 bases: TGCGCCAGCAGCTTGGCGGTAGCAACCTACGAGCAGTACTTC. The chain has TRBV5-1 and TRBJ2-7, with unresolved D. Trimming pared 0 bases from V and 2 bases from J, leaving 9 bases between. The germline gives CDR1 SGHRS, CDR2 YFSETQ. This CDR3 is built from 14 residues. The full variable domain, in which reference TRBV5-1 and TRBJ2-7 provide the parts outside the CDR3, is KAGVTQTPRYLIKTRGQQVTLSCSPISGHRSVSWYQQTPGQGLQFLFEYFSETQRNKGNFPGRFSGRQFSNSRSEMNVSTLELGDSALYLCASSLAVATYEQYFGPGTRLTVT.

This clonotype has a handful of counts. The chain's CDR3 is CASSVTGSSYEQYF. CDR3 bases: TGTGCCAGCAGCGTCACGGGGAGCTCCTACGAGCAGTACTTC. This chain uses TRBV9 with TRBJ2-7, with D possibly matching TRBD2 (5 bases). Trimming took off 2 bases at V and 0 bases at J, with 9 bases between the two ends. From germline, CDR1 is SGDLS and CDR2 YYNGEE. The CDR3 is 14 residues long.

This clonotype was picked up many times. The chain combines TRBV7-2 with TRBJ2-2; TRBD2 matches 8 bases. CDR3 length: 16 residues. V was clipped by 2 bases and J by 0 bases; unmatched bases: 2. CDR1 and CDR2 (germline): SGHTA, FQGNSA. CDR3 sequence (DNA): TGTGCCAGCAGCTTATCGGGACTAGCGAACACCGGGGAGCTGTTTTTT. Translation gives CASSLSGLANTGELFF. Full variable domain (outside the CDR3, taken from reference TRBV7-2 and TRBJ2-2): GAGVSQSPSNKVTEKGKDVELRCDPISGHTALYWYRQSLGQGLEFLIYFQGNSAPDKSGLPSDRFSAERTGGSVSTLTIQRTQQEDSAVYLCASSLSGLANTGELFFGEGSRLTVL.

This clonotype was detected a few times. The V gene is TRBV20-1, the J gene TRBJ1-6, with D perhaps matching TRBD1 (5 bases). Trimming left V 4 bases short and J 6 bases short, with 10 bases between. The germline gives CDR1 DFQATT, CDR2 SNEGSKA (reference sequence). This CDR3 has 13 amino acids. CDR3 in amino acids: CSANRDGNSPLHF. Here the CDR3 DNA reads TGCAGTGCTAACCGGGACGGTAATTCACCCCTCCACTTT.

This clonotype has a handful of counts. The DNA for the CDR3 is TGTGCCATCAGTGAGTCGGGGGGGCATATCCGCACAGATACGCAGTATTTT. Protein: CAISESGGHIRTDTQYF. This chain joins TRBV10-3 and TRBJ2-3; D might be TRBD2 (7 bases). This CDR3 has 17 residues. The V gene lost 0 bases and the J gene lost 1 base, with 14 bases spanning the gap. Germline CDR1 is ENHRY and CDR2 is SYGVKD.

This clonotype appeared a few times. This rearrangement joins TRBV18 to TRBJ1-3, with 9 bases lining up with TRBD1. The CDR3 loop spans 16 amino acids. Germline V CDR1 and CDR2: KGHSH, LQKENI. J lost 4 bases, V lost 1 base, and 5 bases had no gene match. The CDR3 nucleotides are TGTGCCAGCTCACCACTCCGGGACAGGGTCGGAAACACCATATATTTT. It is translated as CASSPLRDRVGNTIYF. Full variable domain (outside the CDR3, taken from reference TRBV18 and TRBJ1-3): NAGVMQNPRHLVRRRGQEARLRCSPMKGHSHVYWYRQLPEEGLKFMVYLQKENIIDESGMPKERFSAEFPKEGPSILRIQQVVRGDSAAYFCASSPLRDRVGNTIYFGEGSWLTVV.

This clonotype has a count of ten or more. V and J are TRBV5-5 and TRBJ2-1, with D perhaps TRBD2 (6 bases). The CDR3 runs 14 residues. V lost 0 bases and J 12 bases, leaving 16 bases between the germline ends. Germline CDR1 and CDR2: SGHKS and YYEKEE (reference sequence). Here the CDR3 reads CASSLGTTPPVQFF. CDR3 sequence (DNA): TGTGCCAGCAGCTTGGGGACTACTCCGCCGGTGCAGTTCTTC.

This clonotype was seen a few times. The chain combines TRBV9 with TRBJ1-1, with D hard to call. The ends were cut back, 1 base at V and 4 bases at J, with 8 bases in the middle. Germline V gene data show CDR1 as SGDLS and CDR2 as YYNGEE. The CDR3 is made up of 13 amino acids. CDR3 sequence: CASSVMVGTEAFF. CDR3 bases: TGTGCCAGCAGCGTAATGGTGGGCACTGAAGCTTTCTTT.

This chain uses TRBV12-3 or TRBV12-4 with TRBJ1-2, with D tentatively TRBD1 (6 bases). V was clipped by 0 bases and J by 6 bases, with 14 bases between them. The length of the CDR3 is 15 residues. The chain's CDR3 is CASSLATSTGHGYTF. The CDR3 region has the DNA TGTGCCAGCAGTTTAGCAACCTCCACAGGGCATGGCTACACCTTC.

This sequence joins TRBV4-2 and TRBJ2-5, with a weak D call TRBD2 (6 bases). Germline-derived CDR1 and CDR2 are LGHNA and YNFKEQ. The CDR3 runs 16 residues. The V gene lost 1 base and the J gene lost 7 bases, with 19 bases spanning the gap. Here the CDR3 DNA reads TGTGCCAGCAGCCAAGCGTTAACGGGAGAGAGGGGGACCCAGTACTTC. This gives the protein CASSQALTGERGTQYF.

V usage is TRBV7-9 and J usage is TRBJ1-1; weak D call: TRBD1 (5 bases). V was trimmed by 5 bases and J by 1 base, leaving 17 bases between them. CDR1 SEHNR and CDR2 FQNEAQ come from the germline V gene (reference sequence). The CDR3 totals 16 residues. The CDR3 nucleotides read TGTGCCAGCAGCCCCGTTCGAGGTGGGGCGAACACTGAAGCTTTCTTT. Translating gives CASSPVRGGANTEAFF.

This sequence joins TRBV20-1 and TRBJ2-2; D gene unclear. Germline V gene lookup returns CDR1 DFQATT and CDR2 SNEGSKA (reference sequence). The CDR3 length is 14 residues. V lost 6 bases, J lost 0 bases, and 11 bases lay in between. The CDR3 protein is CSAEGHPNTGELFF. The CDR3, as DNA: TGCAGTGCCGAAGGGCACCCGAACACCGGGGAGCTGTTTTTT.

CDR3 region: CSAGKPDNSCGYTF. The CDR3 DNA sequence: TGCAGTGCGGGGAAACCGGACAACAGTTGTGGCTACACCTTC. This chain connects TRBV20-1 to TRBJ1-2; a weak D match, TRBD1 (5 bases). The V gene lost 6 bases and the J gene lost 7 bases, with 21 bases spanning the gap. This CDR3 contains 14 residues. Germline V gene lookup returns CDR1 DFQATT and CDR2 SNEGSKA (reference sequence).

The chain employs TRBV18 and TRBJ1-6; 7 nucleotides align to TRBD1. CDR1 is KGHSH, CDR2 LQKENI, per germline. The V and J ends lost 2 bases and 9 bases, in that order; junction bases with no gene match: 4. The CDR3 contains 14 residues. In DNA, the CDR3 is TGTGCCAGCTCACCAGGGACAGCAGGTTCACCCCTCCACTTT. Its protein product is CASSPGTAGSPLHF.

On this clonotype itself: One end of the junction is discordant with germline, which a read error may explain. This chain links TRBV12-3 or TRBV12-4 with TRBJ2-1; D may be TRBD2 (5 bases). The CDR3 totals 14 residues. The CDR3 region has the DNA TGTGCCAGCAGTCTAGCACACTCCTACAATGAGCAGTTCTTC. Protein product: CASSLAHSYNEQFF.

The chain's CDR3 is CASSWGREFGYTF. CDR3 DNA sequence: TGTGCCAGCAGTTGGGGCAGGGAATTTGGCTACACCTTC. This sequence joins TRBV28 and TRBJ1-2; possible D gene TRBD1, 5 bases. CDR1 MDHEN and CDR2 SYDVKM come from the germline V gene. There are 13 residues in the CDR3. V gave up 4 bases and J gave up 7 bases, with 13 bases separating them.

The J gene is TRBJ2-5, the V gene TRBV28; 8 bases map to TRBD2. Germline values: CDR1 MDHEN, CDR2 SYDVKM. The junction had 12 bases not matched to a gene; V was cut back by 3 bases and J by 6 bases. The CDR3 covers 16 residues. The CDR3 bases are TGTGCCAGCAGTTTGACCGGGACTAGAGGCTTGCAGACCCAGTACTTC. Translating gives CASSLTGTRGLQTQYF.

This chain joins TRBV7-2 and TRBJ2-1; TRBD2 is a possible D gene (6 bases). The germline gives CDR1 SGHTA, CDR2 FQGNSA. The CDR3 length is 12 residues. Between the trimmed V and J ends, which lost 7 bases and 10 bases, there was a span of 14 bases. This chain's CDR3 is CASNWNRGEQFF. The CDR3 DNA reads TGTGCCAGCAACTGGAATCGGGGGGAGCAGTTCTTC.

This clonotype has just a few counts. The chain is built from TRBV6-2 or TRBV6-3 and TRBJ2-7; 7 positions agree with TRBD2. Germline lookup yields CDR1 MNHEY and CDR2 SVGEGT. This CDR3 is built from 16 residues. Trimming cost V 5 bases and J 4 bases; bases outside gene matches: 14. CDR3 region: CASSAPPLAGRYEQYF. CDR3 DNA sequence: TGTGCCAGCAGTGCGCCACCATTAGCGGGTAGATACGAGCAGTACTTC.